These 22 T cell receptor beta chains originate from one sample sequenced in a study of T-cell memory formation after mild COVID-19. TCRdb re-derived calls from the 5' RACE reads in MiXCR, one entry per CDR3 protein. Of 250,000 or so distinct CDR3 sequences in the sample, 9.4% were seen once. The sequencing sample was made of PBMCs or a T cell subset sorted from them (not recorded which). Every receptor here comes from a man aged 18 to 30 who had mild COVID-19 (a few samples of this study predate the infection). Cell type and time point are not known.

The rearrangement joins TRBV5-5 to TRBJ2-5; 10 bases are a match to TRBD1. CDR1 and CDR2 from the germline V gene are SGHKS and YYEKEE (reference sequence). CDR3 size: 17 residues. V lost 3 bases, J lost 5 bases, and 13 bases stayed unmatched. CDR3 coding DNA: TGTGCCAGCAGCTGGGTCTCCGGGACAGGGGCGGGGGAGACCCAGTACTTC. Protein sequence: CASSWVSGTGAGETQYF.

Ten or more counts support this clonotype. This rearrangement joins TRBV7-3 to TRBJ2-3; 9 bases are a match to TRBD1. The V gene's germline CDR1 is SGHTA and CDR2 FQGTGA. This CDR3 has 15 residues. Germline trimming cut 3 bases from V and 3 bases from J; bases unmatched to any gene: 4. CDR3 protein: CASSFTGGSTDTQYF. DNA of the CDR3: TGTGCCAGCAGCTTTACAGGGGGCAGTACAGATACGCAGTATTTT.

This clonotype appeared many times. The J gene is TRBJ1-1, the V gene TRBV11-2, with D possibly being TRBD1 (6 bases). CDR1 is SGHAT and CDR2 is FQNNGV in the germline V gene. The CDR3 extends over 16 amino acids. V dropped 5 bases and J dropped 4 bases, with 20 bases sitting between them. The CDR3 region has the DNA TGTGCCAGCAGCCTCCATGGGGGGCGAGATGTCACTGAAGCTTTCTTT. Residues: CASSLHGGRDVTEAFF. Using reference TRBV11-2 and TRBJ1-1 for the parts outside the CDR3, the full variable domain is EAGVAQSPRYKIIEKRQSVAFWCNPISGHATLYWYQQILGQGPKLLIQFQNNGVVDDSQLPKDRFSAERLKGVDSTLKIQPAKLEDSAVYLCASSLHGGRDVTEAFFGQGTRLTVV.

The chain employs TRBV5-1 and TRBJ1-6, with TRBD1 matching 8 bases. V gave up 2 bases and J gave up 6 bases; unmatched junction bases: 4. CDR3 length equals 15 residues. Germline V gives CDR1 SGHRS, CDR2 YFSETQ. The CDR3 DNA sequence: TGCGCCAGCAGCTTTCGGACAGGGCTTAATTCACCCCTCCACTTT. Translation: CASSFRTGLNSPLHF.

This clonotype was found many times. The chain recombines TRBV12-3 or TRBV12-4 with TRBJ2-3; D remains unclear. The CDR3 runs 13 residues. The ends were cut back, 8 bases at V and 2 bases at J, with 11 bases in the middle. In nucleotides, the CDR3 is TGTGCCAGCCGGAAAGACCTCACAGATACGCAGTATTTT. It codes for CASRKDLTDTQYF.

This clonotype was found a few times. V gene TRBV5-4 combines with J gene TRBJ2-3, with TRBD2 matching over 9 bases. Germline CDR1 is SGHNT and CDR2 is YYREEE (reference sequence). Trimming removed 1 base from V and 2 bases from J; junction bases left unmatched: 20. The CDR3 has 21 residues. CDR3 loop: CASSLSVVLGRGGRVTDTQYF. CDR3 in DNA: TGTGCCAGCAGCTTGTCAGTGGTGCTTGGGCGGGGGGGCCGGGTCACAGATACGCAGTATTTT.

This clonotype was recorded at least ten times. V usage is TRBV7-2 and J usage is TRBJ1-4; D not resolved. Trimming took 2 bases from V and 8 from J, leaving 6 bases between them. CDR3 length: 12 residues. CDR1 SGHTA and CDR2 FQGNSA come from the germline V gene. Written as DNA, the CDR3 is TGTGCCAGCAGCTTAAATCAGGAAAAACTGTTTTTT. Translation gives CASSLNQEKLFF.

The rearrangement joins TRBV7-2 to TRBJ2-5; TRBD1 might be the D (6 bases). Trimming pared 0 bases from V and 2 bases from J, leaving 13 bases between. CDR3 length: 16 residues. Germline CDR1 is SGHTA and CDR2 is FQGNSA. The CDR3 sequence: CASSLAWTDRQETQYF. CDR3 sequence (DNA): TGTGCCAGCAGCTTAGCGTGGACAGACCGACAAGAGACCCAGTACTTC.

The sample holds many counts of this clonotype. The rearrangement joins TRBV12-3 or TRBV12-4 to TRBJ1-2; D uncertain. CDR3 length: 11 amino acids. V gave up 6 bases and J gave up 8 bases, with 10 bases separating them. The chain's CDR3 is CASSLRGGYTF. CDR3 bases: TGTGCCAGCAGCCTGCGCGGGGGCTACACCTTC.

This clonotype has a handful of counts. This rearrangement joins TRBV12-5 to TRBJ1-5, with a tentative D call TRBD1 (5 bases). The CDR3 is 16 amino acids. Germline V gene lookup returns CDR1 LGHNT and CDR2 FRNRAP. V dropped 6 bases and J dropped 0 bases, with 15 bases sitting between them. The CDR3, as DNA: TGTGCTAGTGGCTCCATAGGGACGGCTAGCAATCAGCCCCAGCATTTT. It translates to CASGSIGTASNQPQHF.

The V call is TRBV24-1, the J call TRBJ2-3; D not certain. CDR1 is KGHDR and CDR2 is SFDVKD in the germline V gene. The V and J ends lost 4 bases and 3 bases respectively, with 16 bases between them. CDR3 length: 16 amino acids. The CDR3 here is CATSEPTASETDTQYF. The CDR3 nucleotides are TGTGCCACCAGTGAGCCAACCGCCTCGGAGACAGATACGCAGTATTTT.

CDR3 amino acids: CASSLLLGEGTDGELFF. The CDR3 coding sequence is TGCGCCAGCAGCTTGTTGCTGGGCGAGGGGACCGACGGGGAGCTGTTTTTT. The rearrangement joins TRBV5-1 to TRBJ2-2; D tentatively reads TRBD1 or TRBD2 (5 bases each). V was pared by 1 base and J by 7 bases, with 20 bases between. The CDR3 length is 17 residues. Germline V gene lookup returns CDR1 SGHRS and CDR2 YFSETQ.

The CDR3 DNA is TGTGCCATCAGTGAGGACCTGGCGGGATCGGCCAAAAACATTCAGTACTTC. Amino acid sequence: CAISEDLAGSAKNIQYF. This chain links TRBV10-3 with TRBJ2-4; D is perhaps TRBD2 (6 bases). CDR1 ENHRY and CDR2 SYGVKD come from the germline V gene. The CDR3 loop spans 17 amino acids. The V end lost 2 bases, the J end lost 1 base, and 15 bases lay between the germline ends.

The chain uses TRBV20-1 and TRBJ1-5; 10 bases match TRBD1. V lost 4 bases and J lost 5; bases outside the gene matches: 2. Germline V lookup: CDR1 DFQATT, CDR2 SNEGSKA (reference sequence). The CDR3 covers 13 residues. The CDR3 nucleotides are TGCAGTGCTACTGGGACAGGGGATCAGCCCCAGCATTTT. Translated, it gives CSATGTGDQPQHF.

This clonotype turned up a few times. This chain connects TRBV6-2 or TRBV6-3 to TRBJ1-4; tentatively, D is TRBD1 (5 bases). This CDR3 is 12 amino acids long. The ends were cut back, 4 bases at V and 8 bases at J, with 8 bases in the middle. Germline V gene lookup returns CDR1 MNHEY and CDR2 SVGEGT. The CDR3 protein is CASSSNREKLFF. Here the CDR3 DNA reads TGTGCCAGCAGTTCAAACAGGGAAAAACTGTTTTTT.

This chain links TRBV20-1 with TRBJ2-2; D is uncertain. The V gene lost 1 base and the J gene lost 2 bases, with 11 bases spanning the gap. Germline values: CDR1 DFQATT, CDR2 SNEGSKA (reference sequence). This CDR3 spans 15 amino acids. The CDR3 region is CSARGVGINTGELFF. CDR3 DNA sequence: TGCAGTGCTAGAGGAGTGGGAATTAACACCGGGGAGCTGTTTTTT.

The rearrangement joins TRBV5-1 to TRBJ2-5; D tentatively reads TRBD1 or TRBD2 (5 bases each). The V end lost 3 bases, the J end lost 5 bases, and 14 bases lay between the germline ends. Germline CDR1 reads SGHRS; CDR2 reads YFSETQ. The CDR3 spans 14 residues. CDR3 DNA sequence: TGCGCCAGCAGCTCGCGCACAGAGGGGGAGACCCAGTACTTC. Its protein product is CASSSRTEGETQYF.

This clonotype was found a few times. This sequence joins TRBV18 and TRBJ1-3; 7 positions match TRBD1. Germline CDR1 and CDR2: KGHSH and LQKENI. CDR3 size: 17 residues. V dropped 3 bases and J dropped 0; count of bases not matched to a gene: 8. The CDR3 DNA follows: TGTGCCAGCTCACCGGAGGGACAGTCACACTCTGGAAACACCATATATTTT. This codes for CASSPEGQSHSGNTIYF.

V is TRBV4-2 and J is TRBJ1-2, with TRBD1 matching 7 bases. CDR3 size: 17 residues. Germline assignment: CDR1 LGHNA and CDR2 YNFKEQ. J gave up 8 bases and V 3 bases, and 18 bases lay outside the gene matches. CDR3 sequence (DNA): TGTGCCAGCAGCCAGGGGGGCGGACAGGCTATTTTGAGGGGCTACACCTTC. This codes for CASSQGGGQAILRGYTF.

Only a few counts were recorded for this clonotype. J is TRBJ1-2 and V is TRBV29-1, with D perhaps matching TRBD1 (5 bases). Germline V gene data show CDR1 as SQVTM and CDR2 as ANQGSEA. The CDR3 runs to 12 residues. Trimming removed 1 base at V and 5 bases at J, with 8 bases between. The CDR3 loop is CSVEGQGYGYTF. CDR3 nucleotides: TGCAGCGTTGAAGGTCAGGGATATGGCTACACCTTC.

This clonotype was picked up many times. The V and J genes are TRBV5-1 and TRBJ2-2; a possible D gene is TRBD1 (5 bases). The CDR3 length is 14 residues. Germline loops: CDR1 SGHRS, CDR2 YFSETQ. Trimming left V 2 bases short and J 2 bases short, with 7 bases between. CDR3 sequence: CASSFRDNTGELFF. The CDR3 DNA follows: TGCGCCAGCAGCTTCAGGGATAACACCGGGGAGCTGTTTTTT.

This clonotype has more than one count but fewer than ten. V is TRBV12-3 or TRBV12-4 and J is TRBJ2-7, with 12 bases fitting TRBD2. The CDR3 length is 15 residues. V lost 3 bases to trimming and J lost 7 bases; unmatched junction nucleotides: 7. CDR3: CASSFTSGGRQEQYF. In DNA, the CDR3 is TGTGCCAGCAGTTTCACTAGCGGGGGGCGGCAAGAGCAGTACTTC.